This TCR beta chain comes out of a study of patients with pleural tuberculosis. MiXCR, applied by TCRdb to the reads, yields one record per CDR3 protein. The sample contains about 30,000 distinct CDR3 sequences, roughly 18% of which appear only once. This clonotype is classed as medium-sized (0.01 to 0.1%). V lost 6 bases to trimming and J lost 2 bases, with 13 bases between them. Germline CDR1 reads MNHNS; CDR2 reads SASEGT. This CDR3 has 14 amino acids. The clonotype was recovered from a human donor with pleural tuberculosis. Input material: peripheral blood. The J gene is TRBJ1-1, the V gene TRBV6-1; TRBD1 is a possible D gene (6 bases). CDR3 DNA sequence: TGTGCCAGCAGCGTACAGGGCTCTAACACTGAAGCTTTCTTT. Amino acid sequence: CASSVQGSNTEAFF.